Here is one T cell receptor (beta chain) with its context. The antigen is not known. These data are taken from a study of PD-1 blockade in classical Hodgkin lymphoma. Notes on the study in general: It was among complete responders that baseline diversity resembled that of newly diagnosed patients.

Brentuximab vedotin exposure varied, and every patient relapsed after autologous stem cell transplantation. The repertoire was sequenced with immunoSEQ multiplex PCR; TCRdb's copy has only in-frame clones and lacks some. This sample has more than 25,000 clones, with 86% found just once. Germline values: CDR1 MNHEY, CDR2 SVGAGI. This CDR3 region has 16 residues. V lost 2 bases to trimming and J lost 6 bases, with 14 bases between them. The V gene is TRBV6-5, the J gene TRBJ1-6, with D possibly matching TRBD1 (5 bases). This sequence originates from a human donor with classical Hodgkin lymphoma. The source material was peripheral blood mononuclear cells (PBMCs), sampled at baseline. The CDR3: CASSYDSGGSNSPLHF. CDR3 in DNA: TGTGCCAGCAGTTACGACAGCGGGGGGAGTAATTCACCCCTCCACTTT.